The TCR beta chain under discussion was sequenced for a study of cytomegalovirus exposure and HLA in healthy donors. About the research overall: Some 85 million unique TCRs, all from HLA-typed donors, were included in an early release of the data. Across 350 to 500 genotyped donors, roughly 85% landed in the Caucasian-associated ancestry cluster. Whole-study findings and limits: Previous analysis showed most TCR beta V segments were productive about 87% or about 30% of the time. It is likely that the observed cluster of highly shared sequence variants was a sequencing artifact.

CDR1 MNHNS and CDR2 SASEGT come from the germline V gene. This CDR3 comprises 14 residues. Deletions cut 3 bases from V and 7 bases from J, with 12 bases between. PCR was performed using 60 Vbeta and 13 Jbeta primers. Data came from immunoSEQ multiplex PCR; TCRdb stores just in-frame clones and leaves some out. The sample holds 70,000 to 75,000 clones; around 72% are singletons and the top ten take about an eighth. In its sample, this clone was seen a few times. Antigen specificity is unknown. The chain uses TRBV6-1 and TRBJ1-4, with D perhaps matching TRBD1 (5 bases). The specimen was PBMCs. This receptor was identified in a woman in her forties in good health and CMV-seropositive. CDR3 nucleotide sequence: TGTGCCAGCAGTGACTACAGGAAGAGTGAAAAACTGTTTTTT. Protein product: CASSDYRKSEKLFF.